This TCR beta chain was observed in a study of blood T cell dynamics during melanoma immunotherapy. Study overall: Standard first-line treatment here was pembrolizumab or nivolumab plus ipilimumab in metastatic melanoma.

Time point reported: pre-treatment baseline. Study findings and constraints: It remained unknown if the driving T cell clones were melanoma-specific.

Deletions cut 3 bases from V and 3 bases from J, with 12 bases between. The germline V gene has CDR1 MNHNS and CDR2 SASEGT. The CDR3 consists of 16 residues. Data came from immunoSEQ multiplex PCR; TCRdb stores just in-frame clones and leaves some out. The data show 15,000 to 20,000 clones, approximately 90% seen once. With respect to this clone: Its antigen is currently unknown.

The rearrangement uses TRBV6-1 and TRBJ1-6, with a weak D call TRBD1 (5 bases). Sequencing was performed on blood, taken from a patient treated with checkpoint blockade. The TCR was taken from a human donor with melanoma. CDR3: CASSEVGGYYNSPLHF. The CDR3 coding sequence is TGTGCCAGCAGTGAGGTGGGGGGTTACTATAATTCACCCCTCCACTTT.